A selection of T cell receptor beta chains follows, all from one sample in a study of blood T cell repertoires in COVID-19. The repertoire was sequenced with immunoSEQ multiplex PCR; TCRdb's copy has only in-frame clones and lacks some. The table lists roughly 30,000 clones, roughly nine tenths of them singletons. The specimen sequenced was peripheral blood. These receptors came from a human donor with acute or convalescent COVID-19. The donor label of this sample is uncertain. CDR3s include the opening cysteine and the closing phenylalanine or tryptophan. The D gene is left open where the match is weak. Size values are once, few and many counts, or a class for expanded clones, and some rows have none.

clone size | D gene | J gene | V gene | CDR3 DNA | CDR3 protein
once | TRBD2 | TRBJ2-3 | TRBV28 | TGTGCCAGCTGCTTATCCCGATGGACTAGCGGGGTACGATATTTTGGCACAGATACGCAGTATTTT | CASCLSRWTSGVRYFGTDTQYF
few | TRBD1 | TRBJ1-1 | TRBV7-9 | TGTGCCAGCAGCCAGCTGGGACAGGCGCAAAATGAAGCTTTCTTT | CASSQLGQAQNEAFF
NA | TRBD2 | TRBJ2-1 | TRBV6-1 | TGTGCCAGCAGTGTACGGGCTTGGGGGGGATACAACCCCAATGAGCAGTTCTTC | CASSVRAWGGYNPNEQFF
NA | NA | TRBJ2-2 | TRBV14 | TGTGCCAGCCTTAGTGGGGCCCCATACACCGGGGAGCTGTTTTTT | CASLSGAPYTGELFF
NA | TRBD1 | TRBJ1-2 | TRBV25-1 | TGTGCCAGCAGCGGGACAGATTATGGCTACACCTTC | CASSGTDYGYTF
once | NA | TRBJ1-1 | TRBV5-1 | TGCGCCAGCATCCCATTAGGGGCCGGCAACGGGAACACTGAAGCTTTCTTT | CASIPLGAGNGNTEAFF
NA | NA | TRBJ1-6 | TRBV4-1 | TGCGCCAGCAGCCAAGAATGGGAGGGTGCCCCCTATAATTCACCCCTCCACTTT | CASSQEWEGAPYNSPLHF
NA | TRBD2 | TRBJ2-1 | TRBV6-2/TRBV6-3 | TGTGCCAGCAGTTACCCCTTACTAGCGGGAGGGCCGTTCAATGAGCAGTTCTTC | CASSYPLLAGGPFNEQFF
NA | TRBD2 | TRBJ2-3 | TRBV27 | TGTGCCAGCACCCTGATAGCGGGAGGGTCTTTAGGGCAGTATTTT | CASTLIAGGSLGQYF
NA | TRBD1 | TRBJ1-2 | TRBV5-1 | TGCGCCAGCAGCTTGGGACAGGGTGCGACCTATGGCTACACCTTC | CASSLGQGATYGYTF
NA | TRBD2 | TRBJ2-2 | TRBV5-4 | TGTGCCAGCAGCTTGGTTCACGGGAGGGCCATCGGGGAGCTGTTTTTT | CASSLVHGRAIGELFF
NA | NA | TRBJ2-7 | TRBV7-8 | TGTGCCAGCAGCCCCGACAGGTTCTCCTACGAGCAGTACTTC | CASSPDRFSYEQYF
NA | TRBD1 | TRBJ2-5 | TRBV7-2 | TGTGCCAGCAGCTTAACCCGGGACAGAGGAAGGCAGTACTTC | CASSLTRDRGRQYF
NA | TRBD1 | TRBJ1-2 | TRBV5-1 | TGCGCCAGCAGCCCCGGACAGGTTGGCTACACCTTC | CASSPGQVGYTF
NA | TRBD1 | TRBJ1-2 | TRBV19 | TGTGCCAGTAGCCTGGATAGGACAGGCTTCTCCTATGGCTACACCTTC | CASSLDRTGFSYGYTF
NA | NA | TRBJ2-2 | TRBV5-1 | TGCGCCAGCGAAAGAGGCGGGGAGCTGTTTTTT | CASERGGELFF
NA | TRBD2 | TRBJ2-1 | TRBV4-2 | TGTGCCAGCAGCCAAAGGTCTAGCGGGATCTACAATGAGCAGTTCTTC | CASSQRSSGIYNEQFF
NA | NA | TRBJ2-2 | TRBV9 | TGTGCCAGCAGCGGGGTGGCGGGTGCGACCGGGGAGCTGTTTTTT | CASSGVAGATGELFF
NA | TRBD1 | TRBJ1-6 | TRBV6-1 | TGTGCCAGCAGTCAAGAACACAGGGGCGGGAATTCACCCCTCCACTTT | CASSQEHRGGNSPLHF
NA | NA | TRBJ1-1 | TRBV12-3/TRBV12-4 | TGTGCCAGCAGTTTCACACAGAACACTGAAGCTTTCTTT | CASSFTQNTEAFF
NA | TRBD2 | TRBJ2-1 | TRBV5-1 | TGCGCCAGCAGCTTGGGACTAGCGGGGGATGAGCAGTTCTTC | CASSLGLAGDEQFF
NA | TRBD1 | TRBJ1-2 | TRBV27 | TGTGCCAGCAGTTCAAACAGGGGTGGCTACACCTTC | CASSSNRGGYTF